These T cell receptor beta chains were read from a single sample in a study of cytomegalovirus exposure and HLA in healthy donors. Method: immunoSEQ multiplex PCR; TCRdb's copy keeps in-frame clones and lacks some. The repertoire holds about 110,000 clones, with 65% to 80% as singletons. Sequenced: PBMCs. The receptor set was obtained from a man in his sixties in good health and CMV-seronegative. Each CDR3 is given with its conserved first and last residue. D genes are given only for firm matches. Rows may omit the clone size; those that give it use once, few, many or a size class.

clone size: -
J gene: TRBJ2-3
V gene: TRBV1
D gene: -
CDR3 protein: CTSSQEGLPFGSTDTQYF
CDR3 DNA: TGCACCAGCAGCCAAGAGGGACTACCCTTTGGGTCCACAGATACGCAGTATTTT

clone size: -
J gene: TRBJ1-1
V gene: TRBV7-2
D gene: -
CDR3 protein: CASSLVIAFSTEAFF
CDR3 DNA: TGTGCCAGCAGCTTAGTGATAGCCTTTAGCACTGAAGCTTTCTTT

clone size: -
J gene: TRBJ2-5
V gene: TRBV7-2
D gene: TRBD1
CDR3 protein: CASSLYIRGLRYGETQYF
CDR3 DNA: TGTGCCAGCAGCTTATATATAAGGGGGCTTCGGTACGGGGAGACCCAGTACTTC

clone size: -
J gene: TRBJ2-4
V gene: TRBV5-1
D gene: -
CDR3 protein: CASSLEQGVAKNIQYF
CDR3 DNA: TGCGCCAGCAGCTTGGAACAGGGCGTAGCCAAAAACATTCAGTACTTC

clone size: -
J gene: TRBJ2-7
V gene: TRBV19
D gene: TRBD1
CDR3 protein: CASSAKTGTGSPYEQYF
CDR3 DNA: TGTGCCAGTAGTGCAAAGACCGGGACAGGGAGTCCCTACGAGCAGTACTTC

clone size: -
J gene: TRBJ2-1
V gene: TRBV13
D gene: -
CDR3 protein: CASSPGGWRAYNEQFF
CDR3 DNA: TGTGCCAGCAGCCCTGGGGGGTGGCGCGCCTACAATGAGCAGTTCTTC

clone size: -
J gene: TRBJ2-3
V gene: TRBV29-1
D gene: -
CDR3 protein: CSVEDQRATDTQYF
CDR3 DNA: TGCAGCGTTGAAGATCAGCGGGCCACAGATACGCAGTATTTT

clone size: few
J gene: TRBJ2-3
V gene: TRBV4-2
D gene: -
CDR3 protein: CASSLGGPTDTQYF
CDR3 DNA: TGTGCCAGCAGTCTGGGGGGTCCCACAGATACGCAGTATTTT

clone size: -
J gene: TRBJ1-6
V gene: TRBV28
D gene: -
CDR3 protein: CASSQGGGSYNSPLHF
CDR3 DNA: TGTGCCAGCAGTCAGGGCGGGGGCTCCTATAATTCACCCCTCCACTTT

clone size: few
J gene: TRBJ2-1
V gene: TRBV19
D gene: TRBD1
CDR3 protein: CASSTTGAYNEQFF
CDR3 DNA: TGTGCCAGTAGTACGACAGGGGCCTACAATGAGCAGTTCTTC

clone size: -
J gene: TRBJ2-2
V gene: TRBV6-1
D gene: TRBD2
CDR3 protein: CASSGSSGGGTGELFF
CDR3 DNA: TGTGCCAGCAGTGGATCTAGCGGGGGTGGCACCGGGGAGCTGTTTTTT

clone size: few
J gene: TRBJ1-2
V gene: TRBV11-2
D gene: -
CDR3 protein: CASSLVTGSPNYGYTF
CDR3 DNA: TGTGCCAGCAGCTTAGTGACGGGGAGCCCTAACTATGGCTACACCTTC

clone size: -
J gene: TRBJ2-3
V gene: TRBV4-2
D gene: TRBD1
CDR3 protein: CASSVLQGAGTDTQYF
CDR3 DNA: TGTGCCAGCAGCGTACTACAGGGGGCGGGCACAGATACGCAGTATTTT

clone size: -
J gene: TRBJ1-2
V gene: TRBV27
D gene: TRBD1
CDR3 protein: CASSPQGNWNYGYTF
CDR3 DNA: TGTGCCAGCAGTCCACAGGGGAATTGGAACTATGGCTACACCTTC

clone size: -
J gene: TRBJ1-2
V gene: TRBV30
D gene: TRBD1
CDR3 protein: CAYGQGNYGYTF
CDR3 DNA: TGTGCCTACGGACAGGGCAACTATGGCTACACCTTC

clone size: -
J gene: TRBJ1-1
V gene: TRBV7-2
D gene: -
CDR3 protein: CASSQEQGEAFF
CDR3 DNA: TGTGCCAGCAGCCAGGAACAGGGTGAAGCTTTCTTT

clone size: -
J gene: TRBJ2-1
V gene: TRBV10-3
D gene: -
CDR3 protein: CATTGGGSYNEQFF
CDR3 DNA: TGTGCCACCACGGGGGGCGGCTCCTACAATGAGCAGTTCTTC

clone size: few
J gene: TRBJ1-1
V gene: TRBV19
D gene: TRBD1
CDR3 protein: CASREGRGQLNTEAFF
CDR3 DNA: TGTGCCAGTAGGGAGGGTAGGGGGCAACTGAACACTGAAGCTTTCTTT

clone size: -
J gene: TRBJ1-5
V gene: TRBV10-3
D gene: -
CDR3 protein: CAISVSENQPQHF
CDR3 DNA: TGTGCCATCAGTGTGAGCGAAAACCAGCCCCAGCATTTT

clone size: once
J gene: TRBJ1-4
V gene: TRBV7-8
D gene: -
CDR3 protein: CASSLAEQGGEKLFF
CDR3 DNA: TGTGCCAGCAGCTTAGCGGAACAGGGCGGGGAAAAACTGTTTTTT

clone size: -
J gene: TRBJ1-6
V gene: TRBV7-9
D gene: TRBD1
CDR3 protein: CASSLGQGRSPLHF
CDR3 DNA: TGTGCCAGCAGCTTGGGACAGGGACGGTCACCCCTCCACTTT

clone size: -
J gene: TRBJ1-2
V gene: TRBV5-8
D gene: TRBD1
CDR3 protein: CASSFGDREAYGYTF
CDR3 DNA: TGTGCCAGCAGCTTCGGCGACAGGGAGGCCTATGGCTACACCTTC

clone size: -
J gene: TRBJ1-4
V gene: TRBV9
D gene: -
CDR3 protein: CASSVGPGEEKLFF
CDR3 DNA: TGTGCCAGCAGCGTAGGTCCCGGAGAAGAAAAACTGTTTTTT

clone size: once
J gene: TRBJ2-3
V gene: TRBV6-5
D gene: -
CDR3 protein: CASSYRSSSTDTQYF
CDR3 DNA: TGTGCCAGCAGCTACAGGAGTTCTAGCACAGATACGCAGTATTTT

clone size: -
J gene: TRBJ2-2
V gene: TRBV5-1
D gene: -
CDR3 protein: CASSLALGAGELFF
CDR3 DNA: TGCGCCAGCAGCTTGGCCCTCGGGGCCGGGGAGCTGTTTTTT

clone size: -
J gene: TRBJ2-7
V gene: TRBV5-4
D gene: TRBD2
CDR3 protein: CASSLFGLAREQYF
CDR3 DNA: TGTGCCAGCAGCTTGTTTGGACTAGCGAGGGAGCAGTACTTC

clone size: -
J gene: TRBJ1-1
V gene: TRBV6-5
D gene: -
CDR3 protein: CASSYSNRRNTEAFF
CDR3 DNA: TGTGCCAGCAGTTACTCGAACAGAAGGAACACTGAAGCTTTCTTT